This is a list of T cell receptor beta chains from one sample in a study of somatic mutations in cytotoxic T cells in rheumatoid arthritis. Clones were read by immunoSEQ multiplex PCR, and TCRdb kept only the in-frame ones, dropping some. The sample has 5,500 to 8,500 clones; around 80% are singletons. Material for sequencing was CD8+ T cells sorted from blood. The receptor source for this set is a woman in her fifties or sixties in good health. Each CDR3 is given with its conserved first and last residue. D genes are given only for firm matches. Expanded clones are given a class, and other clones once, few, many or no size at all.

D gene	clone size	J gene	V gene	CDR3 DNA	CDR3 protein
TRBD2	.	TRBJ2-7	TRBV4-2	TGTGCCAGCAGCCAAGTTTCTAGCGGGCCCTACGAGCAGTACTTC	CASSQVSSGPYEQYF
TRBD1	.	TRBJ1-6	TRBV27	TGTGCCAGCAGTTACAATCCGACAGGGGACAATTCACCCCTCCACTTT	CASSYNPTGDNSPLHF
.	once	TRBJ2-1	TRBV9	TGTGCCAGCAGCACCCGACTAGGGAATGAGCAGTTCTTC	CASSTRLGNEQFF
.	once	TRBJ2-7	TRBV9	TGTGCCAGCAGCGTAGACCCCTCGCGCTCTACCTACGAGCAGTACTTC	CASSVDPSRSTYEQYF
.	few	TRBJ1-4	TRBV28	TGTGCCAGCGGGGACATTCGTGAAAAACTGTTTTTT	CASGDIREKLFF
.	.	TRBJ2-1	TRBV4-3	TGCGCCAGCAGCCAAGATCAGGATCCCTCCTACAATGAGCAGTTCTTC	CASSQDQDPSYNEQFF
TRBD2	.	TRBJ2-3	TRBV7-3	TGTGCCAGCAGCAAGGCGGGGGGCTTCACAGATACGCAGTATTTT	CASSKAGGFTDTQYF
.	.	TRBJ1-5	TRBV5-5	TGTGCCAACAGCCAGAGACAGATCAATCAGCCCCAGCATTTT	CANSQRQINQPQHF
.	large	TRBJ2-7	TRBV6-5	TGTGCCAGCAGTTGGATGACCACAGGCGAGCAGTACTTC	CASSWMTTGEQYF
.	.	TRBJ1-2	TRBV27	TGTGCCAGCAGTTTCGGTTCTAACTATGGCTACACCTTC	CASSFGSNYGYTF
TRBD1	.	TRBJ2-7	TRBV5-8	TGTGCCAGCAGCGTGCAGGGGGTACTCCCCTACGAGCAGTACTTC	CASSVQGVLPYEQYF
TRBD1	few	TRBJ1-1	TRBV29-1	TGCAGCGTGACAGGGCTCGGCACTGAAGCTTTCTTT	CSVTGLGTEAFF
.	once	TRBJ2-5	TRBV7-8	TGTGCCAGCAGCCCGTCAGGCAGACCGGAGACCCAGTACTTC	CASSPSGRPETQYF
TRBD2	.	TRBJ2-7	TRBV9	TGTGCCAGCAGCGCAGGTACTAGCGGGAGGTATGAGCAGTACTTC	CASSAGTSGRYEQYF
TRBD2	.	TRBJ2-7	TRBV27	TGTGCCAGCAGTTTAGAACTAGCGGACTCCTACGAGCAGTACTTC	CASSLELADSYEQYF
TRBD2	.	TRBJ2-1	TRBV7-9	TGTGCCAGCAGCTTAGTGACTAGCGGGAGCTTTTCGGGTGAGCAGTTCTTC	CASSLVTSGSFSGEQFF
TRBD1	few	TRBJ2-7	TRBV27	TGTGCCAGCGGGGCGGGCAGGGGGATCTACGAGCAGTACTTC	CASGAGRGIYEQYF
TRBD1	.	TRBJ1-2	TRBV11-2	TGTGCCAGCAACACGGGGCAGGGGGCAGGGGGCTACACCTTC	CASNTGQGAGGYTF
.	.	TRBJ1-1	TRBV27	TGTGCCAGCAGTTTAGGGGCCCCCGCGGAGCTGAACACTGAAGCTTTCTTT	CASSLGAPAELNTEAFF
.	once	TRBJ2-2	TRBV6-1	TGTGCCAGCAGACCAGGGGCCGGGGAGCTGTTTTTT	CASRPGAGELFF
TRBD2	.	TRBJ2-1	TRBV9	TGTGCCAGCAGCGGACGGACTAGCGGGAGGAGGGATGAGCAGTTCTTC	CASSGRTSGRRDEQFF
TRBD2	.	TRBJ2-2	TRBV9	TGTGCCAGCACCTCGTGGGAGGGCGGCACCGGGGAGCTGTTTTTT	CASTSWEGGTGELFF
.	.	TRBJ1-5	TRBV15	TGTGCCACCAGCAGAGATGGGAGAGTTGGGGAGGGCAATCAGCCCCAGCATTTT	CATSRDGRVGEGNQPQHF
.	.	TRBJ2-7	TRBV11-2	TGTGCCAGCAGCTTAGAGAGCTCGCCAACTTACGAGCAGTACTTC	CASSLESSPTYEQYF
.	.	TRBJ2-2	TRBV30	TGTGCCTGGAGTCTTAACACCGGGGAGCTGTTTTTT	CAWSLNTGELFF
.	once	TRBJ2-7	TRBV28	TGTGCCAGCAGCGAGATCCTAGCGATCTACGAGCAGTACTTC	CASSEILAIYEQYF
TRBD1	.	TRBJ2-5	TRBV9	TGTGCCAGCAGCGTAGCTCAGGGACAGGGGGAGACCCAGTACTTC	CASSVAQGQGETQYF
.	.	TRBJ1-2	TRBV30	TGTGCCTGGACACCGGGGGGTGGGTATGGCTACACCTTC	CAWTPGGGYGYTF
.	few	TRBJ1-5	TRBV4-1	TGTGCCAGCAGCCAAGGCGGGGGGCCGGGTCAGCCCCAGCATTTT	CASSQGGGPGQPQHF
TRBD2	.	TRBJ2-5	TRBV6-1	TGTGCCAGCTCCGAACTAGCGGGAGGGTTGGAGACCCAGTACTTC	CASSELAGGLETQYF
.	.	TRBJ2-3	TRBV27	TGTGCCAGCACCCCGACAGATACGCAGTATTTT	CASTPTDTQYF
TRBD1	few	TRBJ2-1	TRBV6-5	TGTGCCAGCAGCGAATTCGCAGGGGGCCTGGAAGTCTTC	CASSEFAGGLEVF
.	few	TRBJ1-1	TRBV4-3	TGCGCCAGCAGCCAAGGATGGGTGGGGGGGATTGAAGCTTTCTTT	CASSQGWVGGIEAFF
TRBD1	.	TRBJ1-3	TRBV7-6	TGTGCCAGCAGCCGGTACACAGGGGTCTCCTCTGGAAACACCATATATTTT	CASSRYTGVSSGNTIYF
.	.	TRBJ2-7	TRBV30	TGTGCCTGGACTGGTGACAGAGACTACGAGCAGTACTTC	CAWTGDRDYEQYF
TRBD1	.	TRBJ2-5	TRBV10-3	TGTGCCATCAGTGGTACCTCCTGGGACAGGGAAGAGACCCAGTACTTC	CAISGTSWDREETQYF
.	.	TRBJ2-3	TRBV14	TGTGCCAGCAGCCCCTTTAGAGGGGGGGCCTTGGCAGATACGCAGTATTTT	CASSPFRGGALADTQYF
TRBD2	.	TRBJ2-1	TRBV19	TGTGCCAGTAGTATAGTACCCTCGGGGGGTTACAATGAGCAGTTCTTC	CASSIVPSGGYNEQFF
TRBD1	.	TRBJ2-3	TRBV27	TGTGCCAGCCGTGGACAGGGTAGCACAGATACGCAGTATTTT	CASRGQGSTDTQYF
.	.	TRBJ2-7	TRBV6-5	TGTGCCAGCAGTTACGGTTTGGGCAGGCGCGGGTACGAGCAGTACTTC	CASSYGLGRRGYEQYF
TRBD1	once	TRBJ1-3	TRBV7-9	TGTGCCAGCAGCTCGACAGGGAAGATTTCTGGAAACACCATATATTTT	CASSSTGKISGNTIYF
TRBD2	.	TRBJ2-3	TRBV28	TGTGCCAGCAGACCCGGACTAGCTCTCACAGATACGCAGTATTTT	CASRPGLALTDTQYF
.	.	TRBJ1-5	TRBV12-5	TGTGCTAGTGGTTTGCCTTGGACAACGTATAGCAATCAGTCCCAGCATTTT	CASGLPWTTYSNQSQHF
TRBD1	.	TRBJ2-5	TRBV15	TGTGCCACCAGCCTGACAGGGGGGGAGACCCAGTACTTC	CATSLTGGETQYF
.	.	TRBJ1-5	TRBV7-3	TGTGCCAGCAGCCAATCAGGGGAAGGGGGCAATCAGCCCCAGCATTTT	CASSQSGEGGNQPQHF
TRBD1	few	TRBJ2-5	TRBV19	TGTGCCAGTAGGACGGACAGGGCCTCGAAGACCCAGTACTTC	CASRTDRASKTQYF
TRBD2	.	TRBJ2-7	TRBV9	TGTGCCAGCAGCCAAGTTCCCTACGGGACTAGTAACGACGAGCAGTACTTC	CASSQVPYGTSNDEQYF
.	.	TRBJ2-5	TRBV28	TGTGCCAGCCGGGGAGACCAAGAGACCCAGTACTTC	CASRGDQETQYF
.	.	TRBJ2-7	TRBV11-2	TGTGCCAGCAGCTTAGCCCTCCCACAGGGAAAAACCTACGAGCAGTACTTC	CASSLALPQGKTYEQYF
.	.	TRBJ2-3	TRBV29-1	TGCAGCGTTGAGAAAGCGGATACGCAGTATTTT	CSVEKADTQYF
TRBD1	.	TRBJ2-5	TRBV14	TGTGCCAGCAGCCAGACCGGACAGGGGAGGACCCAGTACTTC	CASSQTGQGRTQYF
.	once	TRBJ2-3	TRBV6-5	TGTGCCAGCAGTTGGGCCAACACAGATACGCAGTATTTT	CASSWANTDTQYF
.	.	TRBJ1-1	TRBV19	TGTGCCAGTAGTATAACAGGGTACACTGAAGCTTTCTTT	CASSITGYTEAFF
.	.	TRBJ2-7	TRBV6-5	TGTGCCAGCAGTTACCCAGCAGGGGTCGAGCAGTACTTC	CASSYPAGVEQYF
.	.	TRBJ2-7	TRBV21-1	TGTGCCAGCAGCAAAGGGACAGGGGGCTACGAGCAGTACTTC	CASSKGTGGYEQYF
.	.	TRBJ2-7	TRBV6-1	TGTGCCAGCAGTGAAGCGCAGGCCAGCCAGTTCTACGAGCAGTACTTC	CASSEAQASQFYEQYF
.	.	TRBJ2-3	TRBV11-2	TGTGCCAGCAGCCACAGATCTAGCACAGATACGCAGTATTTT	CASSHRSSTDTQYF